This paragraph reports one T cell receptor (beta chain). Antigen specificity is unknown. Germline CDR1 MDHEN, CDR2 SYDVKM. The CDR3 extends over 12 amino acids. Identification of naive CD8+ T cells rested on CD45RO-CCR7+CD27+CD95- status. The sample is drawn from a study of CXCR3-negative and CXCR3-positive naive CD8 T cells. Study-wide points: The study found comparably high diversity in both naive subsets and much lower diversity in memory CD8+ cells. Similar TRBV-TRBJ usage characterized naive CXCR3-negative and CXCR3-positive cells; memory cells differed.

UMI-labeled 5' RACE TRB cDNA libraries were prepared from the cells. Following a re-call of the 5' RACE reads, TCRdb has one entry per CDR3 protein and lacks DNA. With 7,400 or so distinct CDR3 sequences in the sample, the ten largest clones hold about 1.8%. The sequenced material came from naive CXCR3- CD8+ T cells from blood. The subset is: CD45RO-CCR7+CD27+CD95- naive CD8+ T cells lacking CXCR3 (TNR3-). This sequence joins TRBV28 and TRBJ2-1; TCRdb's D gene call, TRBD1, goes unchecked for lack of DNA. This receptor was taken from a human donor in good health. Some clones in this sample may be carry-over from other donors' samples. The CDR3 loop reads CASSPGINEQFF.